These 21 T cell receptor beta chains originate from one sample sequenced in a study of OX40 agonist ivuxolimab in advanced cancers. TCRdb's table, derived via immunoSEQ multiplex PCR, lists solely in-frame clones and lacks some. This sample has 35,000 to 50,000 clones; about nine tenths occur once, and the top ten carry 0.85% to 1.1%. The material was CD4+ or CD8+ T cells sorted from blood, obtained in a trial of the OX40 agonist ivuxolimab. These receptors all come from an adult with an advanced solid tumor such as melanoma, head and neck, liver or kidney cancer.

The chain combines TRBV18 with TRBJ1-2, with D unresolved. Germline V CDR1 and CDR2: KGHSH, LQKENI. This CDR3 spans 15 amino acids. The germline V and J ends were trimmed by 2 bases and 7 bases, with 17 bases remaining between them. Written as DNA, the CDR3 is TGTGCCAGCTCACCAGAGGTTGCGGGGTCAGGTGGCTACACCTTC. Encoded protein: CASSPEVAGSGGYTF. Combining the CDR3 with reference TRBV18 and TRBJ1-2 gives the whole variable domain NAGVMQNPRHLVRRRGQEARLRCSPMKGHSHVYWYRQLPEEGLKFMVYLQKENIIDESGMPKERFSAEFPKEGPSILRIQQVVRGDSAAYFCASSPEVAGSGGYTFGSGTRLTVV.

This sequence joins TRBV11-2 and TRBJ2-2; D remains ambiguous. This CDR3 is built from 13 residues. CDR1 and CDR2 from the germline V gene are SGHAT and FQNNGV. V shed 3 bases and J shed 6 bases, with 8 bases lying between them. The CDR3 sequence is CASSFGESGELFF. As DNA, the CDR3 is TGTGCCAGCAGCTTTGGGGAATCCGGGGAGCTGTTTTTT.

This sequence joins TRBV11-3 and TRBJ2-1; D is possibly TRBD1 (5 bases). The CDR3 is 12 residues long. CDR1 and CDR2 from the germline V gene are SGHNT and YENEEA. With 3 bases removed from V and 9 bases from J, the gap between germline ends came to 9 bases. CDR3 sequence (DNA): TGTGCCAGCAGCTTTTTTCAGGGTGAGCAGTTCTTC. Translation: CASSFFQGEQFF.

The chain recombines TRBV2 with TRBJ2-7; the D gene is possibly TRBD2 (5 bases). V lost 6 bases, J lost 0 bases, and 12 bases lay in between. CDR3 length: 14 residues. Germline V gene sequence: CDR1 SNHLY, CDR2 FYNNEI. CDR3 loop: CASRQSDYSYEQYF. The CDR3 DNA sequence: TGTGCCAGCAGGCAAAGCGACTACTCCTACGAGCAGTACTTC.

The gene calls are TRBV30 and TRBJ2-5, with a tentative D call TRBD2 (6 bases). V lost 1 base to trimming and J lost 11 bases, with 17 bases between them. The CDR3 is made up of 13 amino acids. Germline CDR1 GTSNPN, CDR2 SVGIG (reference sequence). In DNA form, the CDR3 reads TGTGCCTGGAGTGACGGACCCCGCGGGGAGCAGTACTTC. It specifies CAWSDGPRGEQYF.

This chain connects TRBV18 to TRBJ2-7; D not resolved. The germline gives CDR1 KGHSH, CDR2 LQKENI. Between the trimmed V and J ends, which lost 3 bases and 4 bases, there was a span of 10 bases. This CDR3 has 13 amino acids. The CDR3 loop reads CASSPPADYEQYF. The CDR3 nucleotides are TGTGCCAGCTCACCCCCGGCAGATTACGAGCAGTACTTC. The full variable domain, rest sourced from reference TRBV18 and TRBJ2-7, is NAGVMQNPRHLVRRRGQEARLRCSPMKGHSHVYWYRQLPEEGLKFMVYLQKENIIDESGMPKERFSAEFPKEGPSILRIQQVVRGDSAAYFCASSPPADYEQYFGPGTRLTVT.

This clone was seen once. The rearrangement joins TRBV18 to TRBJ2-5, with D possibly matching TRBD2 (5 bases). From germline, CDR1 is KGHSH and CDR2 LQKENI. The V and J ends lost 4 bases and 2 bases respectively, with 8 bases between them. The CDR3 loop spans 13 amino acids. The CDR3 sequence is CASSRAEQETQYF. CDR3 nucleotides: TGTGCCAGCTCACGAGCGGAACAAGAGACCCAGTACTTC.

This chain connects TRBV19 to TRBJ2-7; 8 bases line up with TRBD2. The length of the CDR3 is 15 residues. Germline-derived CDR1 and CDR2 are LNHDA and SQIVND (reference sequence). Unmatched junction bases numbered 3, after V lost 1 base and J lost 1 base. As DNA, the CDR3 is TGTGCCAGTAGTATAGGGCCTAGCGGGTCCTACGAGCAGTACTTC. Translation gives CASSIGPSGSYEQYF.

This sequence joins TRBV29-1 and TRBJ1-3, with 7 bases matching TRBD1. This CDR3 is built from 12 residues. V lost 8 bases and J lost 6; bases outside the gene matches: 7. Germline V gives CDR1 SQVTM, CDR2 ANQGSEA. CDR3 region: CSPFRGENTIYF. DNA of the CDR3: TGCAGCCCCTTCAGGGGGGAAAACACCATATATTTT. The entire variable domain, with the rest obtained from reference TRBV29-1 and TRBJ1-3, is as follows: SAVISQKPSRDICQRGTSLTIQCQVDSQVTMMFWYRQQPGQSLTLIATANQGSEATYESGFVIDKFPISRPNLTFSTLTVSNMSPEDSSIYLCSPFRGENTIYFGEGSWLTVV.

This clone was counted a few times. The rearrangement links TRBV19 to TRBJ2-1, with TRBD1 as a possible D gene (5 bases). V gave up 3 bases and J gave up 0 bases, with 9 bases separating them. The CDR3 is made up of 15 amino acids. Germline V CDR1 and CDR2: LNHDA, SQIVND (reference sequence). The CDR3 DNA reads TGTGCCAGTAGTATCAGACAGCACTCCTACAATGAGCAGTTCTTC. The encoded protein is CASSIRQHSYNEQFF.

The CDR3 DNA reads as TGTGCCAGCTCACCGACGGGACAGGGGATCAACGAGCAGTACTTC. Translation gives CASSPTGQGINEQYF. This chain connects TRBV18 to TRBJ2-7, with TRBD1 matching 10 bases. The CDR3 has 15 residues. CDR1 and CDR2 (germline): KGHSH, LQKENI. V shed 3 bases, J shed 5 bases, and the junction held 7 bases outside the gene matches.

The chain combines TRBV25-1 with TRBJ2-5, with a weak D call TRBD1 (6 bases). The germline gives CDR1 MGHDK, CDR2 SYGVNS. The CDR3 is 16 amino acids. V was shortened by 1 base and J by 9 bases, with 21 bases between the two germline ends. The CDR3 region has the DNA TGTGCCAGCAGTGAATCTCTGGGGGCCGCAAAATGGGCCCAGTACTTC. It yields the protein CASSESLGAAKWAQYF.

The genes are TRBV5-1 and TRBJ1-1, with D perhaps TRBD1 (5 bases). The V and J ends lost 1 base and 7 bases respectively, with 14 bases between them. Germline CDR1 SGHRS, CDR2 YFSETQ. This CDR3 region has 14 residues. The CDR3 DNA is TGCGCCAGCAGCTTGTCCTTCAGGGTGAATGAAGCTTTCTTT. Protein: CASSLSFRVNEAFF.

A single count supports this clone. The chain couples TRBV5-1 to TRBJ2-2; D remains unclear. The germline V and J ends were trimmed by 1 base and 6 bases, with 7 bases remaining between them. This CDR3 has 13 residues. CDR1 is SGHRS, CDR2 YFSETQ, per germline. The CDR3 region has the DNA TGCGCCAGCAGCTTGACCAGCGCCGGGGAGCTGTTTTTT. Its translation: CASSLTSAGELFF.

This clone was detected once. The J gene is TRBJ1-3, the V gene TRBV7-2, with 7 bases identical to TRBD1. V was pared by 5 bases and J by 4 bases, with 8 bases of the junction left unmatched. The CDR3 sequence is 15 residues long. Germline assignment: CDR1 SGHTA and CDR2 FQGNSA. The DNA for the CDR3 is TGTGCCAGCAGCCTAACAGGGGTAGACGGAAACACCATATATTTT. Amino acid sequence: CASSLTGVDGNTIYF.

In nucleotides, the CDR3 is TGTGCCAGCAGCACTACTTTCGGGACTAGCGGGAGAAATGAGCAGTTCTTC. As protein: CASSTTFGTSGRNEQFF. The rearrangement links TRBV7-9 to TRBJ2-1; 14 bases line up with TRBD2. Trimming removed 5 bases from V and 7 bases from J; junction bases left unmatched: 10. The CDR3 has 17 residues. Per germline, CDR1 SEHNR and CDR2 FQNEAQ (reference sequence).

The rearrangement uses TRBV7-2 and TRBJ2-1, with 15 bases aligning to TRBD2. V lost 3 bases and J lost 7; bases outside the gene matches: 13. This CDR3 is 19 amino acids long. CDR1 and CDR2 from the germline V gene are SGHTA and FQGNSA. The CDR3 loop reads CASSFRTSGRAWGWNEQFF. The CDR3 coding sequence is TGTGCCAGCAGCTTTAGGACTAGCGGGAGGGCCTGGGGTTGGAATGAGCAGTTCTTC. The entire variable domain, with the rest obtained from reference TRBV7-2 and TRBJ2-1, is as follows: GAGVSQSPSNKVTEKGKDVELRCDPISGHTALYWYRQSLGQGLEFLIYFQGNSAPDKSGLPSDRFSAERTGGSVSTLTIQRTQQEDSAVYLCASSFRTSGRAWGWNEQFFGPGTRLTVL.

The V gene is TRBV7-2, the J gene TRBJ2-7, with 8 bases aligning to TRBD2. Per the germline V gene, CDR1 is SGHTA and CDR2 is FQGNSA. Trimming cost V 6 bases and J 6 bases; bases outside gene matches: 7. This CDR3 has 13 amino acids. In nucleotides, the CDR3 is TGTGCCAGCAGTGGGACTAGGACCTCCGAGCAGTACTTC. This translates into CASSGTRTSEQYF.

For the CDR3, the DNA is TGCAGCGTTGGAGTATTTAGCGGGGGTAATGAGCAGTTCTTC. It is translated as CSVGVFSGGNEQFF. V usage is TRBV29-1 and J usage is TRBJ2-1, with 9 nucleotides matching TRBD2. The junction had 8 bases not matched to a gene; V was cut back by 4 bases and J by 7 bases. Germline CDR1 reads SQVTM; CDR2 reads ANQGSEA. CDR3 length: 14 residues.

In this sample, this clone turned up once. CDR3 coding DNA: TGTGCCAGCAGTTTAATCGCAGGGGATAACTATGGCTACACCTTC. It codes for CASSLIAGDNYGYTF. This sequence joins TRBV28 and TRBJ1-2, with D possibly TRBD1 on 6 matching bases. V was pared by 2 bases and J by 1 base, with 11 bases between. Germline loops: CDR1 MDHEN, CDR2 SYDVKM. The CDR3 consists of 15 residues.

The chain links TRBV6-6 to TRBJ1-1; D is uncertain. CDR3 length: 14 residues. V dropped 7 bases and J dropped 4 bases, with 16 bases sitting between them. Germline CDR1 is MNHNY and CDR2 is SVGAGI (reference sequence). The CDR3 reads CASTLSGVGTEAFF. In DNA, the CDR3 is TGTGCCAGCACCCTATCCGGGGTCGGCACTGAAGCTTTCTTT.